This T cell receptor (beta chain) was sequenced during a study of T cells in Graves' hyperthyroidism and ophthalmopathy (dated by TCRdb to about 2019). Regarding the research as a whole: Peripheral blood samples were taken at the time of initial diagnosis, prior to any treatment. For training and testing, the 100 or so patients in the discovery cohort were randomly divided in a 7:3 ratio. According to the paper, TCR Vbeta CDR3 sequencing was carried out on 120 to 150 peripheral blood samples, which came from 40 to 45 ophthalmopathy, fewer than 80 hyperthyroidism and approximately 17 progressor patients. To identify TCR V-J signatures that set the groups apart, the researchers used a discovery cohort of 100 patients, made up of 40 to 45 with Graves' ophthalmopathy and about 55 with stable Graves' hyperthyroidism. After sampling, hyperthyroidism patients received methimazole starting at 30 mg daily, and ophthalmopathy patients received high-dose intravenous methylprednisolone. Prospective prediction of ophthalmopathy was tested in an independent validation cohort of fewer than 20 hyperthyroidism patients and approximately 17 patients who later progressed to ophthalmopathy. In roughly six Graves' hyperthyroidism patients, the study also compared T-cell repertoires from thyroid tissue with T-cell repertoires from blood.

Study-level results and caveats: During validation, the model predicted progression to ophthalmopathy a median of approximately 6.5 months ahead of onset, with almost 71% sensitivity and 72% to 80% specificity. A 13 V-J signature model separated ophthalmopathy from stable hyperthyroidism, with about 88% sensitivity and 81.08% specificity in cross-validation and 80%/75% in testing. No statistical method was used to set the sample size in advance, and investigators knew the group allocation. Blood samples also contained most of the expanded thyroid clonotypes (frequency above 0.001), which suggests that blood repertoires may reflect thyroid immune responses.

The TCR beta CDR3 regions were amplified from RNA transcripts. A first-round RT-PCR of the TCR CDR3 used the HTBI primer set with the Qiagen OneStep RT-PCR kit. A second multiplex PCR round built the libraries, followed by size selection and purification. Sequencing of the libraries was done on an Illumina HiSeq2000 using paired-end 100 bp reads. On the study's bioinformatics: SOAPnuke was used to process the raw data, with reads discarded if the reads contained adapters or uncalled bases, had a mean Phred below 15, or lacked an exact constant-primer or identifier match. COPE v1.2.5 was used to merge high-quality paired reads, and clonotypes were defined as unique nucleotide sequences. MiTCR v1.1 was used to align the clonotypes against IMGT TRBV, TRBD and TRBJ reference segments. Analysis was restricted to V-J combinations with a frequency above 0.0001, which covered 98% to 99.2% of repertoires. A TCS score was defined as the ratio of F50 (clonal expansion) to E x V (chaos), with BLOSUM62-based TCRdist applied between CDR3 peptides within each V-J. Welch's t-statistics and random forest reduced some 510 V-J features to 10 to 15, which were used in a naive Bayes classifier (R e1071). The public reads were reprocessed in TCRdb via fastp at Q25 and MiXCR, keeping in-frame beta chains. When rows share a CDR3 protein, they turn into one entry using the most common DNA and genes. Here the V and J calls rest on TCRdb's processing, not on the authors' analysis. The sample includes around 200,000 distinct CDR3 sequences, with around 20% observed a single time. Approximately 40% of the sample lies in the top ten.

Stable Graves' hyperthyroidism was defined as the absence of progression to ophthalmopathy over 18 months of follow-up. Hyperthyroidism patients were newly diagnosed, had a disease duration of under 2 months, and were aged 18 to 65 years. Any patient with an uncontrolled infection, another autoimmune disease, pregnancy or lactation was excluded. Diagnoses were based on clinical symptoms, serum thyroxine and TRAb, thyroid ultrasound and orbital computed tomography. PBMCs were isolated from about 10 ml of fresh peripheral blood by Ficoll-Paque density gradient centrifugation. Total RNA was extracted with Trizol reagent, and quality was checked on an Agilent 2100 Bioanalyzer. This clonotype was counted ten times or more. Its antigen remains unidentified. The input lacks base qualities; no much larger clone sits a single base away. The TCR sequence derives from a man aged 35 to 55 with Graves' hyperthyroidism. Specimen: blood.

This receptor has the CDR3 CASSLGLWDRDYGYTF. The DNA sequence is TGTGCCAGCAGCTTAGGGCTTTGGGACAGAGACTATGGCTACACCTTC. The rearranged segments are TRBV7-9 and TRBJ1-2; 7 of the junction bases match TRBD1. Spanning cysteine to phenylalanine, the CDR3 consists of 16 amino acids. The sequence is cut down to CDR3 DNA, 48 bases in frame from base 1. Here V drops 1 base and J drops 3 bases, and the junction holds 8 bases not matched to any gene. Based on the germline V gene (reference sequence), the CDR1 and CDR2 sequences are SEHNR and FQNEAQ.